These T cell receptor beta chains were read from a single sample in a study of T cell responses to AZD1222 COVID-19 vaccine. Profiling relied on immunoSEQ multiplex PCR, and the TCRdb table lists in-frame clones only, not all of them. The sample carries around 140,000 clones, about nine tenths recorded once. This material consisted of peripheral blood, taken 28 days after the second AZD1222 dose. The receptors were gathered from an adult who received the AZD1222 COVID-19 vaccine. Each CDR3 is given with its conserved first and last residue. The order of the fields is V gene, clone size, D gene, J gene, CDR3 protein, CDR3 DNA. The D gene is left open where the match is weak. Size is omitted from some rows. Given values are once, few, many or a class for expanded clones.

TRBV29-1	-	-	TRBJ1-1	CSVVAQEGTEAFF	TGCAGCGTTGTAGCTCAGGAAGGGACTGAAGCTTTCTTT
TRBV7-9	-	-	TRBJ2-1	CASSLAGNNEQFF	TGTGCCAGCAGCTTAGCCGGGAACAATGAGCAGTTCTTC
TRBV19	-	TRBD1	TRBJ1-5	CASSITQGAEVSNQPQHF	TGTGCCAGTAGTATAACCCAGGGGGCCGAAGTAAGCAATCAGCCCCAGCATTTT
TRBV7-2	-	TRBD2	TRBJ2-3	CASSFEPLAGQDTQYF	TGTGCCAGCAGCTTTGAGCCACTAGCGGGGCAAGATACGCAGTATTTT
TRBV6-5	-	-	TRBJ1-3	CASTPHRTGNTIYF	TGTGCCAGCACCCCCCACAGGACCGGAAACACCATATATTTT
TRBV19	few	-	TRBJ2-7	CASSISWPESEQYF	TGTGCCAGTAGTATTTCTTGGCCGGAGTCCGAGCAGTACTTC
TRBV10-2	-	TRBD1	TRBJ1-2	CASRPGTEAQAF	TGCGCCAGCCGTCCGGGGACAGAGGCCCAGGCCTTC
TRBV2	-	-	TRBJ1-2	CASSEANPRVGFGYTF	TGTGCCAGCAGTGAAGCGAACCCCAGGGTGGGTTTTGGCTACACCTTC
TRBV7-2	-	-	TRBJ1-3	CASSLARTLGQGTGNTIYF	TGTGCCAGCAGCTTAGCGCGTACACTAGGCCAGGGAACGGGAAACACCATATATTTT
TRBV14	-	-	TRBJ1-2	CASSGYRVQVEGYTF	TGTGCCAGCAGCGGCTACAGGGTTCAGGTGGAGGGCTACACCTTC
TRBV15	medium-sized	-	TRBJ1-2	CATSKDSQVVGTTF	TGTGCCACCAGCAAGGATAGCCAAGTGGTGGGTACCACCTTC
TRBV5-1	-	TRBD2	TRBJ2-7	CASSPRTSGLYEQYF	TGCGCCAGCAGCCCACGGACTAGCGGACTTTACGAGCAGTACTTC
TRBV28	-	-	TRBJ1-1	CASSSIGRNTEAFF	TGTGCCAGCAGCTCAATTGGACGGAACACTGAAGCTTTCTTT
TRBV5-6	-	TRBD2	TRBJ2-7	CASSFFLAGGTYEQYF	TGTGCCAGCAGCTTCTTCCTAGCGGGGGGGACCTACGAGCAGTACTTC
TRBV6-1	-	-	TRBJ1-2	CASSELNPAGRYTF	TGTGCCAGCAGTGAATTAAACCCAGCGGGCCGCTACACCTTC
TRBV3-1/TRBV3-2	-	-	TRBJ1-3	CASSQGFSGNTIYF	TGTGCCAGCAGCCAGGGTTTCTCTGGAAACACCATATATTTT
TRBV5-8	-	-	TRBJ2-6	CASSLGSSGANVLTF	TGTGCCAGCAGCTTGGGTAGCTCTGGGGCCAACGTCCTGACTTTC
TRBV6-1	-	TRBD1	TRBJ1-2	CASSEVPGGVNYGYTF	TGTGCCAGCAGTGAAGTCCCAGGGGGCGTTAACTATGGCTACACCTTC
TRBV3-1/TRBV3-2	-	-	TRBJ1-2	CASRRHSYGYTF	TGTGCCAGCAGGCGCCACAGCTATGGCTACACCTTC
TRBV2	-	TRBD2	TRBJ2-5	CANRAGTSGRTETQYF	TGTGCTAACCGTGCCGGGACTAGCGGGAGGACGGAGACCCAGTACTTC
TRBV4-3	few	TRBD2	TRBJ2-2	CASSQGRSGGYTGELFF	TGCGCCAGCAGCCAAGGACGGTCGGGAGGGTACACCGGGGAGCTGTTTTTT
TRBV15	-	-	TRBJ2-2	CATSRDIGELFF	TGTGCCACCAGCAGAGATATCGGGGAGCTGTTTTTT
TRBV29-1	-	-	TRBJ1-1	CSVEDQGQAFF	TGCAGCGTTGAAGATCAGGGTCAAGCTTTCTTT
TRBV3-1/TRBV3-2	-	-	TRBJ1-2	CASSQDIGSDGYTF	TGTGCCAGCAGCCAAGATATAGGGTCCGATGGCTACACCTTC
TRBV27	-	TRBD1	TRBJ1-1	CASSPLQGLRAFF	TGTGCCAGCAGTCCCCTACAGGGGTTGAGGGCTTTCTTT
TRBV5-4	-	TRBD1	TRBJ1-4	CASSLEPGQGEKLFF	TGTGCCAGCAGCTTGGAACCGGGACAGGGTGAAAAACTGTTTTTT
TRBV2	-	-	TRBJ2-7	CASKGELPYEQYF	TGTGCCAGCAAGGGGGAACTCCCCTACGAGCAGTACTTC
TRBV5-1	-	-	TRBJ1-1	CASSSRVWGTEAFF	TGCGCCAGCAGCTCCAGGGTCTGGGGCACTGAAGCTTTCTTT
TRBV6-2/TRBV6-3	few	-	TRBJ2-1	CASSYRGSYNEQFF	TGTGCCAGCAGTTACCGTGGCTCCTACAATGAGCAGTTCTTC
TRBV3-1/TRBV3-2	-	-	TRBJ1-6	CASSQESATTSFVGSPLHF	TGTGCCAGCAGCCAAGAAAGCGCGACCACATCTTTCGTAGGTTCACCCCTCCACTTT
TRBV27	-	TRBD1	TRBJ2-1	CASALFRDRTYNEQFF	TGTGCCAGCGCCCTCTTCCGGGACAGGACCTACAATGAGCAGTTCTTC
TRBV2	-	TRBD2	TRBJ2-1	CASRRLAGRNEQFF	TGTGCCAGCAGAAGGCTAGCGGGACGTAATGAGCAGTTCTTC
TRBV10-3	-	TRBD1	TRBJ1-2	CAISDSGTGASRYGYTF	TGTGCCATCAGTGACTCCGGGACAGGGGCCTCTAGGTATGGCTACACCTTC
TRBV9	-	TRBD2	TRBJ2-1	CASSGSRVSGGLDNEQFF	TGTGCCAGCAGCGGGAGCCGCGTTAGCGGGGGGCTTGACAATGAGCAGTTCTTC
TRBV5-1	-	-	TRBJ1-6	CASTKDPVDSPLHF	TGCGCCAGCACCAAGGACCCGGTGGATTCACCCCTCCACTTT
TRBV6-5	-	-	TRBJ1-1	CASTAGRLSAEAFF	TGTGCCAGCACCGCGGGACGGCTTAGCGCTGAAGCTTTCTTT
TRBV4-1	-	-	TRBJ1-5	CASSQDVGLIRPQHF	TGCGCCAGCAGCCAAGATGTGGGGCTTATCCGGCCCCAGCATTTT
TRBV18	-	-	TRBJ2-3	CASSPLPADTQYF	TGTGCCAGCTCACCTCTCCCGGCAGATACGCAGTATTTT
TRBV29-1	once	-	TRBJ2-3	CSVDFTDTQYF	TGCAGCGTCGACTTCACAGATACGCAGTATTTT
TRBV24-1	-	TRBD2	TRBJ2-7	CATSDRLAGSLYEQYF	TGTGCCACCAGTGATCGACTAGCGGGGTCGTTATACGAGCAGTACTTC